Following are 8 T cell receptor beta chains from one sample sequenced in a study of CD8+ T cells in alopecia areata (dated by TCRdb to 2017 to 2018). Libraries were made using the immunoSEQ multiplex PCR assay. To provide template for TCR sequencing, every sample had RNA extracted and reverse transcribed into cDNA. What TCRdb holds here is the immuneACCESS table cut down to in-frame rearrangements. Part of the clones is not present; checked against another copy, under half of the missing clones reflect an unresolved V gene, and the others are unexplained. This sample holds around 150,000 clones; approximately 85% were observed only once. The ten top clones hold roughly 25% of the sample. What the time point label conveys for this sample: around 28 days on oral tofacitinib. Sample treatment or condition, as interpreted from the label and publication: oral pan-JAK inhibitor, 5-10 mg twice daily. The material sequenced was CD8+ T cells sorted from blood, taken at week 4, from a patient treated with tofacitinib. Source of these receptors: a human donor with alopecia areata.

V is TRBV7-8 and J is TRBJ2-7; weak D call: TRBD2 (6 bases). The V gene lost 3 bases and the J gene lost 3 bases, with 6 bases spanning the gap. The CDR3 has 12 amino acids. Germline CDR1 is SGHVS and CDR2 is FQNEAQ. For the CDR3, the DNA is TGTGCCAGCAGCTTTAGCGGCTACGAGCAGTACTTC. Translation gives CASSFSGYEQYF.

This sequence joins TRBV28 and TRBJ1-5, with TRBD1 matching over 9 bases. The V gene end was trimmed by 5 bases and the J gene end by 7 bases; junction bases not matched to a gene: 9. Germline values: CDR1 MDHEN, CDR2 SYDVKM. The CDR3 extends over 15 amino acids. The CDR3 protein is CASSPRGTGRQPQHF. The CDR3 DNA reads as TGTGCCAGCAGTCCACGAGGGACAGGGCGCCAGCCCCAGCATTTT. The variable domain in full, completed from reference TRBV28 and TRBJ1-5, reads DVKVTQSSRYLVKRTGEKVFLECVQDMDHENMFWYRQDPGLGLRLIYFSYDVKMKEKGDIPEGYSVSREKKERFSLILESASTNQTSMYLCASSPRGTGRQPQHFGDGTRLSIL.

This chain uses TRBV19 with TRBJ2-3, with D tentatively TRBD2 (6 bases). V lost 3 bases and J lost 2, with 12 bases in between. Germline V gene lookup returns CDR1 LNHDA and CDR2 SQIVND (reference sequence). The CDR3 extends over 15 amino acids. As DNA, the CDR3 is TGTGCCAGTAGTATGACGGGGGTTACCACAGATACGCAGTATTTT. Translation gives CASSMTGVTTDTQYF.

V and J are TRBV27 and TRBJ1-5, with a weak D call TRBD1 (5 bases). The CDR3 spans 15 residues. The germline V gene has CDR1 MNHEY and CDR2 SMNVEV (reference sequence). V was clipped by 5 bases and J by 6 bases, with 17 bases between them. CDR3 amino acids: CASSLMLGGGQPQHF. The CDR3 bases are TGTGCCAGCAGTCTTATGCTTGGGGGGGGTCAGCCCCAGCATTTT.

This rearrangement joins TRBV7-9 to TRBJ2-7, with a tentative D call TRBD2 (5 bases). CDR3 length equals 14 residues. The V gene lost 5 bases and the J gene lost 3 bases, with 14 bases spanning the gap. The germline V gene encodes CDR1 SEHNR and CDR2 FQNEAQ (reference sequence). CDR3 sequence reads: CASSRAPGDYEQYF. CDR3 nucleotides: TGTGCCAGCAGCCGGGCCCCCGGGGACTACGAGCAGTACTTC.

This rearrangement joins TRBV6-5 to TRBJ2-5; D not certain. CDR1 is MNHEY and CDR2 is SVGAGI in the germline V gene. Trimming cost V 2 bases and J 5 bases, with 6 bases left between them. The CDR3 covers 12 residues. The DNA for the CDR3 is TGTGCCAGCAGTTACAACGGGGAGACCCAGTACTTC. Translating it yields CASSYNGETQYF.

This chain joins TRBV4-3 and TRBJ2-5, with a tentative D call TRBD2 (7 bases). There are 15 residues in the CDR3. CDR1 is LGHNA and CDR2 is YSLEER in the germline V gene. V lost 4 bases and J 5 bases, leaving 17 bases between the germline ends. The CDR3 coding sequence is TGCGCCAGCAGCCTCGGGATGGGGGGGGCCGAGACCCAGTACTTC. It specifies CASSLGMGGAETQYF.

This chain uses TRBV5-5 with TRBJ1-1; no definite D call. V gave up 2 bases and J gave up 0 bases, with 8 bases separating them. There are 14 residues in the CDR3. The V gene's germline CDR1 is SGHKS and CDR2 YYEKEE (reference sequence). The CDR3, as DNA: TGTGCCAGCAGCTTCTGGTCAGTGAACACTGAAGCTTTCTTT. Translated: CASSFWSVNTEAFF.